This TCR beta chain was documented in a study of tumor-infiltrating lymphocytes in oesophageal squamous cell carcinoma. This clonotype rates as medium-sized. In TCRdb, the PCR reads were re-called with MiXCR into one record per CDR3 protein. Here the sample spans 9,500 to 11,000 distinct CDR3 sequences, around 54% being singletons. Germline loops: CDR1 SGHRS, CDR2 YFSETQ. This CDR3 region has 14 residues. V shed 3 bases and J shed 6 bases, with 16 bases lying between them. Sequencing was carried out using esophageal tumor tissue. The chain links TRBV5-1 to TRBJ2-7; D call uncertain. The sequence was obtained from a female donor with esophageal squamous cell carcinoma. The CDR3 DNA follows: TGCGCCAGCAGCTATTCAGCGACCTTCGGCGAGCAGTACTTC. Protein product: CASSYSATFGEQYF.